These 11 T cell receptor beta chains were all obtained from the same sample, sequenced in a study of CD8 T cells in ankylosing spondylitis. TCRdb re-analysed the 5' RACE reads in MiXCR, keeping a single row per CDR3 protein. The repertoire holds 250,000 or so distinct CDR3 sequences, with 18% as singletons. Sequencing was done on a sample of blood, either unsorted or a sorted T cell fraction (not recorded which). Receptors were obtained from a male donor with ankylosing spondylitis or in good health (not recorded which).

The CDR3 reads CASSSLAGGTYEQYF. In DNA, the CDR3 is TGTGCCAGCAGCTCTCTAGCGGGAGGTACCTACGAGCAGTACTTC. The chain recombines TRBV11-2 with TRBJ2-7; 11 nucleotides line up with TRBD2. There are 15 residues in the CDR3. V was clipped by 4 bases and J by 2 bases; unmatched bases: 4. Germline V gives CDR1 SGHAT, CDR2 FQNNGV. Full variable domain (rest looked up from reference TRBV11-2 and TRBJ2-7): EAGVAQSPRYKIIEKRQSVAFWCNPISGHATLYWYQQILGQGPKLLIQFQNNGVVDDSQLPKDRFSAERLKGVDSTLKIQPAKLEDSAVYLCASSSLAGGTYEQYFGPGTRLTVT.

This clonotype has a handful of counts. V and J are TRBV7-6 and TRBJ2-1; tentative D call: TRBD2 (6 bases). Germline V gene lookup returns CDR1 SGHVS and CDR2 FNYEAQ. CDR3 length equals 16 residues. V was pared by 0 bases and J by 3 bases, with 12 bases between. CDR3 bases: TGTGCCAGCAGCTTAGCGGCTAGCGCTATCTACAATGAGCAGTTCTTC. Residues: CASSLAASAIYNEQFF.

This clonotype was seen at least ten times. The genes are TRBV20-1 and TRBJ2-7; D is ambiguous. The CDR3 contains 13 residues. Germline CDR1 is DFQATT and CDR2 is SNEGSKA (reference sequence). Trimming took off 0 bases at V and 0 bases at J, with 6 bases between the two ends. The CDR3 coding sequence is TGCAGTGCTAGAGATCTGGACTCCTACGAGCAGTACTTC. This sequence encodes CSARDLDSYEQYF.

Concerning this clonotype itself: One junction end disagrees with the germline gene, perhaps due to a read error. The chain has TRBV10-3 and TRBJ1-3; TRBD1 might be the D (6 bases). This CDR3 is built from 14 residues. CDR1 ENHRY and CDR2 SYGVKD come from the germline V gene. This CDR3 is CATSDRQAGNTIYF. As DNA, the CDR3 is TGTGCCACCAGTGACCGACAGGCTGGAAACACCATATATTTT.

The chain joins TRBV7-8 to TRBJ1-4; 9 bases align to TRBD1. This CDR3 has 16 residues. The trim removed 4 bases at V and 7 bases at J, leaving 10 bases unmatched. Germline values: CDR1 SGHVS, CDR2 FQNEAQ. This CDR3 reads CASSSPTGGWIEKLFF. The CDR3 bases are TGTGCCAGCAGCTCCCCAACAGGGGGCTGGATTGAAAAACTGTTTTTT.

V gene TRBV15 combines with J gene TRBJ1-1; D remains ambiguous. The CDR3 spans 13 residues. Germline loops: CDR1 LNHNV, CDR2 YYDKDF (reference sequence). The V end lost 0 bases, the J end lost 5 bases, and 7 bases lay between the germline ends. The CDR3 DNA sequence: TGTGCCACCAGCAGAGAGAGGCAAACTGAAGCTTTCTTT. Encoded protein: CATSRERQTEAFF.

This clonotype was seen only a few times. One end of the junction does not line up with germline, which may come from a read error. The chain employs TRBV2 and TRBJ2-7; 7 nucleotides agree with TRBD1. Looked up from germline, CDR1 is SNHLY and CDR2 is FYNNEI. This CDR3 is 14 amino acids long. The CDR3 is CASREGQASYEQYF. The CDR3 DNA reads as TGTGCCAGCAGGGAAGGACAGGCTTCCTACGAGCAGTACTTC.

This clonotype occurred a few times. The rearrangement links TRBV6-5 to TRBJ1-1; D may be TRBD1 (6 bases). The germline V gene has CDR1 MNHEY and CDR2 SVGAGI. Trimming cost V 0 bases and J 6 bases, with 14 bases left between them. The CDR3 length is 15 residues. This CDR3 is CASSYSQGYGAEAFF. The CDR3 region has the DNA TGTGCCAGCAGTTACTCACAGGGTTATGGTGCTGAAGCTTTCTTT.

In this sample, this clonotype turned up a few times. The V and J genes are TRBV12-3 or TRBV12-4 and TRBJ2-7; 10 bases match TRBD2. Trimming cost V 1 base and J 2 bases; bases outside gene matches: 11. The CDR3 has 18 residues. CDR3 DNA sequence: TGTGCCAGCAGTTTAGGTGTAGCGGGAGGCCCGGCTGCCTACGAGCAGTACTTC. This codes for CASSLGVAGGPAAYEQYF.

This clonotype was seen more than once but under ten times. The chain uses TRBV6-4 and TRBJ2-1; D unresolved. CDR1 is MRHNA and CDR2 is SNTAGT in the germline V gene. The ends were cut back, 6 bases at V and 8 bases at J, with 17 bases in the middle. The length of the CDR3 is 14 residues. The CDR3 is CASRPDLGRDEQFF. The CDR3 nucleotides are TGTGCCAGCAGACCGGACCTCGGACGTGATGAGCAGTTCTTC.

This clonotype has more than one count but fewer than ten. The rearrangement links TRBV27 to TRBJ2-1; 8 nucleotides match TRBD2. Germline CDR1 and CDR2: MNHEY and SMNVEV (reference sequence). After removal of 6 bases from V and 5 bases from J, the junction contained 12 bases not matched to a gene. The CDR3 runs 16 residues. In DNA, the CDR3 is TGTGCCAGCAGCCTCCGGGGGGGGGAGGAAAACAATGAGCAGTTCTTC. Translation gives CASSLRGGEENNEQFF.